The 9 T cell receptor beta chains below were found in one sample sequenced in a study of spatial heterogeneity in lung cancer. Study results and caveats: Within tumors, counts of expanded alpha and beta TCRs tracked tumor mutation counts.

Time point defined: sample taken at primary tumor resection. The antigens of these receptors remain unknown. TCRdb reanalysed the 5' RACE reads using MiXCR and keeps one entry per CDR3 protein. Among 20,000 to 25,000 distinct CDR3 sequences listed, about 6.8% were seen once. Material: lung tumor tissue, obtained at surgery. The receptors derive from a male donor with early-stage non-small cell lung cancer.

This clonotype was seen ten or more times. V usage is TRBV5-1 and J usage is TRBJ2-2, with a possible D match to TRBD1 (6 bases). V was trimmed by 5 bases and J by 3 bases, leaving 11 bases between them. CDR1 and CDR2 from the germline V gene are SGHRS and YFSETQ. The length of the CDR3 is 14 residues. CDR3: CASSSRGDTGELFF. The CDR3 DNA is TGCGCCAGCAGTTCCAGGGGTGACACCGGGGAGCTGTTTTTT.

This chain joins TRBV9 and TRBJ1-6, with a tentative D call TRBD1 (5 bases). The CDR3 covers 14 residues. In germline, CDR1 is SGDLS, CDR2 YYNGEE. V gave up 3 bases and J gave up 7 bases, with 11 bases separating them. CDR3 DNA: TGTGCCAGCAGCGGCGGAGGGGACAATTCACCCCTCCACTTT. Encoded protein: CASSGGGDNSPLHF.

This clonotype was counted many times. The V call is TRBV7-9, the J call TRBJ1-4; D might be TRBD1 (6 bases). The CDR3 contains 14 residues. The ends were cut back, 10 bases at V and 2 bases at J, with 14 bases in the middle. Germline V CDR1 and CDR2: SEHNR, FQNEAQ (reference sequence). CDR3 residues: CATFGGRTNEKLFF. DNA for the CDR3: TGTGCCACTTTCGGGGGCAGGACTAATGAAAAACTGTTTTTT.

Here the CDR3 DNA reads TGTGCCAGCAGTTTTTCTAGCGGGAGGGGGACCGGGGAGCTGTTTTTT. Translation: CASSFSSGRGTGELFF. This chain links TRBV5-4 with TRBJ2-2; 12 positions agree with TRBD2. Germline V gene lookup returns CDR1 SGHNT and CDR2 YYREEE (reference sequence). The V and J ends lost 5 bases and 5 bases, in that order; junction bases with no gene match: 7. This CDR3 is 16 amino acids long.

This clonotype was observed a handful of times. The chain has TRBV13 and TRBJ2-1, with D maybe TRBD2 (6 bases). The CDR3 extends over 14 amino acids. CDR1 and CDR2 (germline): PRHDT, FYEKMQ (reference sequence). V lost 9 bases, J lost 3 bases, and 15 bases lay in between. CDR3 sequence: CASRRASSYNEQFF. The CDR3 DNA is TGTGCCAGTAGGAGGGCTAGCAGCTACAATGAGCAGTTCTTC.

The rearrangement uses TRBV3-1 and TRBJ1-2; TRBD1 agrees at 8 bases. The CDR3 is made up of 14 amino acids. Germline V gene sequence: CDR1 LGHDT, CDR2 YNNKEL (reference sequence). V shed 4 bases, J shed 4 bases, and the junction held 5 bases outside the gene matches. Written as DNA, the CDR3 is TGTGCCAGCAGCCGACAGGGGATCGTCTATGGCTACACCTTC. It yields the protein CASSRQGIVYGYTF.

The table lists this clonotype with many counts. CDR3 nucleotides: TGTGCCAGCAGCCCAGGGGGACAGGGAAGAACCGGGGAGCTGTTTTTT. It translates to CASSPGGQGRTGELFF. The chain recombines TRBV7-9 with TRBJ2-2, with 9 bases fitting TRBD1. This CDR3 is built from 16 residues. V was clipped by 5 bases and J by 5 bases; unmatched bases: 9. CDR1 is SEHNR and CDR2 is FQNEAQ in the germline V gene (reference sequence).

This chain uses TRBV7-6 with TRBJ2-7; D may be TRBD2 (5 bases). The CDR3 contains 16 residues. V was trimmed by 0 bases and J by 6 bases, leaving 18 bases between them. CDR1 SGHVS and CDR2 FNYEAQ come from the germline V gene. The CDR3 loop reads CASSLAGLPSLGEQYF. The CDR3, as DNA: TGTGCCAGCAGCTTAGCCGGACTGCCCTCCCTCGGCGAGCAGTACTTC.

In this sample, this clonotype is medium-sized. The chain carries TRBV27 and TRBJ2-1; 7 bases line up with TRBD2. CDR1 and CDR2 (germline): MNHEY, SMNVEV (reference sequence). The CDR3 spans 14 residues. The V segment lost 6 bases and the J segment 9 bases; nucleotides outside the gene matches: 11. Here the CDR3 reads CASRIFGTNVEQFF. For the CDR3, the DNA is TGTGCCAGCAGGATTTTCGGGACTAATGTTGAGCAGTTCTTC.